This TCR beta chain stems from a study of blood T cell repertoires in COVID-19. Study-wide background: Spain, Italy and the United States supplied samples that represented acute and convalescent COVID-19. PBMCs, B-cell-depleted T cells, or T cells provided the cDNA or gDNA that made up the material.

V was pared by 1 base and J by 6 bases, with 10 bases between. In germline, CDR1 is SGHTA, CDR2 FQGNSA. The CDR3 contains 14 residues. Per the authors' pipeline: Scientists estimated how many nucleated cells there were by amplifying reference gene primers. Using immunoSEQ multiplex PCR, the repertoire was profiled, and TCRdb retains in-frame clones only, with some absent. For V, J and clone size, that table is used; D and trimming come from the DNA. Of roughly 180,000 clones listed, about 85% are singletons. The sample was peripheral blood. This receptor was taken from a woman aged 55 to 70 with acute or convalescent COVID-19. The V and J genes are TRBV7-2 and TRBJ2-1; D is possibly TRBD2 (6 bases). Here the CDR3 reads CASSLGGVGNEQFF. The CDR3 DNA sequence: TGTGCCAGCAGCTTAGGGGGGGTTGGCAATGAGCAGTTCTTC.